This entry lists 25 T cell receptor beta chains sequenced from one sample in a study of cytotoxic CD8 clonotypes in ibrutinib-treated CLL. Sequencing was performed with immunoSEQ multiplex PCR; in TCRdb, only in-frame clones are kept and a portion is missing. Seen here are 30,000 to 40,000 clones, almost 70% observed once, and the top ten hold roughly a quarter. The material was PBMCs, obtained before ibrutinib treatment. All receptors come from a human donor with chronic lymphocytic leukemia.

This chain connects TRBV6-4 to TRBJ1-1; D gene ambiguous. V was shortened by 6 bases and J by 0 bases, with 8 bases between the two germline ends. Per the germline V gene, CDR1 is MRHNA and CDR2 is SNTAGT. CDR3 length: 13 amino acids. Here the CDR3 reads CASSYRVNTEAFF. CDR3 DNA sequence: TGTGCCAGCAGCTACCGTGTGAACACTGAAGCTTTCTTT.

The chain recombines TRBV6-1 with TRBJ1-5, with 7 bases fitting TRBD1. The V and J ends lost 7 bases and 5 bases, in that order; junction bases with no gene match: 11. Germline-derived CDR1 and CDR2 are MNHNS and SASEGT. This CDR3 region has 15 residues. The CDR3 DNA reads as TGTGCCAGCACCTTAATGACAGGGACAGATCAGCCCCAGCATTTT. Its protein product is CASTLMTGTDQPQHF.

The rearrangement links TRBV27 to TRBJ2-7, with D perhaps matching TRBD2 (6 bases). The germline V gene encodes CDR1 MNHEY and CDR2 SMNVEV (reference sequence). This CDR3 has 15 amino acids. Trimming removed 2 bases from V and 3 bases from J, with 14 bases in between. The CDR3 here is CASSLSGSGGYEQYF. Written as DNA, the CDR3 is TGTGCCAGCAGTTTAAGCGGGTCCGGTGGCTACGAGCAGTACTTC.

V and J are TRBV11-3 and TRBJ1-1; D is ambiguous. V shed 8 bases and J shed 3 bases, with 13 bases lying between them. The V gene's germline CDR1 is SGHNT and CDR2 YENEEA. CDR3 length equals 13 residues. For the CDR3, the DNA is TGTGCCAGCGTCTCGGCGCGGGACACTGAAGCTTTCTTT. The encoded protein is CASVSARDTEAFF. The full variable domain, in which reference TRBV11-3 and TRBJ1-1 provide the parts outside the CDR3, is EAGVVQSPRYKIIEKKQPVAFWCNPISGHNTLYWYLQNLGQGPELLIRYENEEAVDDSQLPKDRFSAERLKGVDSTLKIQPAELGDSAVYLCASVSARDTEAFFGQGTRLTVV.

The chain recombines TRBV28 with TRBJ2-7; D unresolved. The CDR3 runs 14 residues. Germline loops: CDR1 MDHEN, CDR2 SYDVKM. V was trimmed by 7 bases and J by 7 bases, leaving 20 bases between them. In DNA, the CDR3 is TGTGCCAGCACCCTAAAGGGCATTACAGTAGAGCAGTACTTC. Its protein product is CASTLKGITVEQYF.

This clone was seen more than once but under ten times. The rearrangement joins TRBV14 to TRBJ2-4; D is unclear. This CDR3 comprises 14 residues. Germline lookup yields CDR1 SGHDN and CDR2 FVKESK. V shed 0 bases and J shed 7 bases, with 10 bases lying between them. CDR3 region: CASSQDLSRNIQYF. Written as DNA, the CDR3 is TGTGCCAGCAGCCAAGATCTATCCAGGAACATTCAGTACTTC.

This clone was detected ten times or more. The chain uses TRBV30 and TRBJ2-7; no reliable D call. The germline CDR1 and CDR2 sequences are GTSNPN and SVGIG (reference sequence). With 0 bases removed from V and 4 bases from J, the gap between germline ends came to 10 bases. CDR3 length: 13 residues. In DNA form, the CDR3 reads TGTGCCTGGAGTGTATGGTCGGTTTACGAGCAGTACTTC. Encoded protein: CAWSVWSVYEQYF.

The chain links TRBV21-1 to TRBJ2-7; the DNA was not compared with TRBD1, the D call given in the table. TRBV21-1 is tagged as a pseudogene. This CDR3 contains 14 residues. In DNA, the CDR3 is TGTGCCAGCAGCAAAACTTACAGGTGGTACGAGCAGTACTTC. The encoded protein is CASSKTYRWYEQYF.

In this sample, this clone turned up a few times. This chain joins TRBV5-6 and TRBJ1-3; TRBD1 is a possible D gene (5 bases). Per germline, CDR1 SGHDT and CDR2 YYEEEE. The V end lost 3 bases, the J end lost 3 bases, and 7 bases lay between the germline ends. The CDR3 totals 13 residues. The CDR3 loop is CASSWGVGNTIYF. CDR3 sequence (DNA): TGTGCCAGCAGCTGGGGGGTTGGAAACACCATATATTTT.

The rearrangement joins TRBV7-2 to TRBJ1-4; unclear D gene. This CDR3 region has 13 residues. Trimming took off 1 base at V and 5 bases at J, with 5 bases between the two ends. From germline, CDR1 is SGHTA and CDR2 FQGNSA. In nucleotides, the CDR3 is TGTGCCAGCAGCTTAGTTCAAAATGAAAAACTGTTTTTT. It is translated as CASSLVQNEKLFF.

The chain links TRBV27 to TRBJ1-1; D is unclear. Between the trimmed V and J ends, which lost 5 bases and 6 bases, there was a span of 16 bases. The CDR3 runs to 14 residues. CDR1 and CDR2 (germline): MNHEY, SMNVEV (reference sequence). The CDR3 loop reads CASSPNNLGPEAFF. CDR3 bases: TGTGCCAGCAGTCCAAACAACTTGGGCCCTGAAGCTTTCTTT.

The chain employs TRBV28 and TRBJ1-2; D may be TRBD1 (5 bases). Trimming cost V 10 bases and J 6 bases, with 18 bases left between them. The CDR3 has 13 amino acids. From germline, CDR1 is MDHEN and CDR2 SYDVKM. CDR3 residues: CATKSTRVDGYTF. CDR3 DNA sequence: TGTGCCACCAAAAGCACCAGGGTTGATGGCTACACCTTC.

Only one count was recorded for this clone. The gene calls are TRBV5-6 and TRBJ1-2; D may be TRBD1 (5 bases). This CDR3 has 15 amino acids. Germline-derived CDR1 and CDR2 are SGHDT and YYEEEE. Trimming pared 6 bases from V and 0 bases from J, leaving 15 bases between. CDR3 in DNA: TGTGCCAGCAACACCTTGGGGCAGACTAACTATGGCTACACCTTC. It yields the protein CASNTLGQTNYGYTF.

This clone has a single count. The chain combines TRBV4-1 with TRBJ1-5, with D hard to call. The CDR3 has 14 residues. V was pared by 4 bases and J by 4 bases, with 11 bases between. The V gene's germline CDR1 is MGHRA and CDR2 YSYEKL. The CDR3 coding sequence is TGCGCCAGCAGCCGAAACGCTGAGAATCAGCCCCAGCATTTT. Its translation: CASSRNAENQPQHF.

This chain links TRBV30 with TRBJ2-3; 8 bases fit TRBD2. This CDR3 has 13 residues. Per germline, CDR1 GTSNPN and CDR2 SVGIG (reference sequence). The J segment lost 6 bases and the V segment lost 5 bases, leaving 7 bases of the junction unmatched. The CDR3, as DNA: TGTGCCTGGGGTAGCGGGATAAGGGATACGCAGTATTTT. It specifies CAWGSGIRDTQYF.

This clone occurred a few times. This sample also contains other DNA sequences that code for the same CDR3. The chain is built from TRBV11-2 and TRBJ1-1; D ambiguous. The CDR3 totals 12 residues. Germline-derived CDR1 and CDR2 are SGHAT and FQNNGV. The V end lost 3 bases, the J end lost 1 base, and 3 bases lay between the germline ends. The CDR3 DNA sequence: TGTGCCAGCAGCTTTGGGAACACTGAAGCTTTCTTT. Translation gives CASSFGNTEAFF.

This clone was detected only a few times. J is TRBJ2-7 and V is TRBV28; D not certain. The CDR3 has 14 amino acids. The V end was cut by 4 bases, the J end by 4 bases, with 14 bases between. Germline V gives CDR1 MDHEN, CDR2 SYDVKM. CDR3 bases: TGTGCCAGCAGTTCCCTCATGTGGGCGTACGAGCAGTACTTC. Translation: CASSSLMWAYEQYF.

This clone was detected only a few times. The chain has TRBV18 and TRBJ1-4; no clear D gene. Between the trimmed V and J ends, which lost 1 base and 6 bases, there was a span of 3 bases. The CDR3 extends over 12 amino acids. Looked up from germline, CDR1 is KGHSH and CDR2 is LQKENI. The CDR3 sequence is CASSPRDEKLFF. The CDR3 DNA sequence: TGTGCCAGCTCACCACGGGATGAAAAACTGTTTTTT.

This clone appeared a few times. The V and J genes are TRBV6-5 and TRBJ1-6; D gene unclear. The germline gives CDR1 MNHEY, CDR2 SVGAGI. The CDR3 covers 14 residues. V was pared by 6 bases and J by 7 bases, with 13 bases between. CDR3 in DNA: TGTGCCAGCAGCGGACCGTCAACCAATTCACCCCTCCACTTT. This gives the protein CASSGPSTNSPLHF.

This clone came up a few times. J is TRBJ1-5 and V is TRBV21-1. TRBV21-1 counts as a pseudogene. The CDR3 consists of 15 residues. CDR3 in amino acids: CASSFEVSGNQPQHF. The CDR3 DNA follows: TGTGCCAGCAGCTTTGAGGTCTCGGGCAATCAGCCCCAGCATTTT.

The chain couples TRBV5-1 to TRBJ1-5, with D perhaps matching TRBD1 (5 bases). Per germline, CDR1 SGHRS and CDR2 YFSETQ. The CDR3 is 14 amino acids. The V end was cut by 2 bases, the J end by 7 bases, with 13 bases between. The DNA for the CDR3 is TGCGCCAGCAGCTTAGCAGGGCCGGGGCAGCCCCAGCATTTT. It specifies CASSLAGPGQPQHF.

This chain uses TRBV5-1 with TRBJ1-1; 7 nucleotides line up with TRBD1. Germline trimming cut 0 bases from V and 2 bases from J; bases unmatched to any gene: 4. The CDR3 sequence is 15 residues long. From germline, CDR1 is SGHRS and CDR2 YFSETQ. CDR3 sequence (DNA): TGCGCCAGCAGCTTGGCAGGGGGGGCAAACACTGAAGCTTTCTTT. This codes for CASSLAGGANTEAFF.

The genes are TRBV28 and TRBJ2-3, with TRBD1 matching over 7 bases. CDR1 MDHEN and CDR2 SYDVKM come from the germline V gene. The V segment lost 6 bases and the J segment 4 bases; nucleotides outside the gene matches: 4. The CDR3 has 13 amino acids. Here the CDR3 reads CASSLQGSDTQYF. DNA for the CDR3: TGTGCCAGCAGCCTACAGGGGTCAGATACGCAGTATTTT. Full variable domain (missing parts from reference TRBV28 and TRBJ2-3): DVKVTQSSRYLVKRTGEKVFLECVQDMDHENMFWYRQDPGLGLRLIYFSYDVKMKEKGDIPEGYSVSREKKERFSLILESASTNQTSMYLCASSLQGSDTQYFGPGTRLTVL.

The rearrangement joins TRBV19 to TRBJ2-7; possible D gene TRBD2, 6 bases. The V end was cut by 10 bases, the J end by 2 bases, with 15 bases between. From germline, CDR1 is LNHDA and CDR2 SQIVND (reference sequence). The CDR3 covers 13 residues. As DNA, the CDR3 is TGTGCCAACTCTCTATGGAGGGCCTACGAGCAGTACTTC. It encodes CANSLWRAYEQYF.

The chain carries TRBV5-1 and TRBJ1-3; D remains ambiguous. This CDR3 contains 16 residues. Germline CDR1 is SGHRS and CDR2 is YFSETQ. V was shortened by 0 bases and J by 4 bases, with 14 bases between the two germline ends. The CDR3: CASSLAGVGIGNTIYF. The CDR3 DNA is TGCGCCAGCAGCTTGGCCGGGGTGGGGATCGGAAACACCATATATTTT. The full variable domain, completed using reference TRBV5-1 and TRBJ1-3, is KAGVTQTPRYLIKTRGQQVTLSCSPISGHRSVSWYQQTPGQGLQFLFEYFSETQRNKGNFPGRFSGRQFSNSRSEMNVSTLELGDSALYLCASSLAGVGIGNTIYFGEGSWLTVV.